These 3 T cell receptor beta chains were all obtained from the same sample, sequenced in a study of early T cells in non-severe SARS-CoV-2 infection. Each CDR3 protein gets one entry after TCRdb re-called the 5' RACE reads with MiXCR. The sample contains under 95,000 distinct CDR3 sequences, 10% to 15% of which appear only once. What was sequenced was whole blood. The receptors were sampled from an adult who was a healthcare worker with PCR-confirmed SARS-CoV-2 infection or an uninfected control (not recorded which).

In this sample, this clonotype turned up many times. CDR3 sequence reads: CASSNGFAGAPYNEQFF. In DNA form, the CDR3 reads TGTGCCAGCAGCAACGGGTTCGCGGGAGCCCCCTACAATGAGCAGTTCTTC. The rearrangement joins TRBV6-5 to TRBJ2-1; 7 bases map to TRBD2. Trimming took 6 bases from V and 2 from J; bases not matched to a gene: 13. The germline V gene has CDR1 MNHEY and CDR2 SVGAGI. CDR3 length: 17 residues.

There are a few counts of this clonotype. The chain couples TRBV6-1 to TRBJ1-2, with D uncertain. Germline-derived CDR1 and CDR2 are MNHNS and SASEGT. CDR3 length equals 11 residues. Between the trimmed V and J ends, which lost 3 bases and 4 bases, there was a span of 3 bases. CDR3 in DNA: TGTGCCAGCAGTGACACCTATGGCTACACCTTC. This translates into CASSDTYGYTF.

V is TRBV4-2 and J is TRBJ1-2; unclear D gene. Germline CDR1 and CDR2: LGHNA and YNFKEQ. The ends were cut back, 3 bases at V and 4 bases at J, with 12 bases in the middle. The CDR3 totals 14 residues. The CDR3 loop reads CASSQDARSYGYTF. The CDR3 coding sequence is TGTGCCAGCAGCCAGGACGCCCGTAGCTATGGCTACACCTTC.